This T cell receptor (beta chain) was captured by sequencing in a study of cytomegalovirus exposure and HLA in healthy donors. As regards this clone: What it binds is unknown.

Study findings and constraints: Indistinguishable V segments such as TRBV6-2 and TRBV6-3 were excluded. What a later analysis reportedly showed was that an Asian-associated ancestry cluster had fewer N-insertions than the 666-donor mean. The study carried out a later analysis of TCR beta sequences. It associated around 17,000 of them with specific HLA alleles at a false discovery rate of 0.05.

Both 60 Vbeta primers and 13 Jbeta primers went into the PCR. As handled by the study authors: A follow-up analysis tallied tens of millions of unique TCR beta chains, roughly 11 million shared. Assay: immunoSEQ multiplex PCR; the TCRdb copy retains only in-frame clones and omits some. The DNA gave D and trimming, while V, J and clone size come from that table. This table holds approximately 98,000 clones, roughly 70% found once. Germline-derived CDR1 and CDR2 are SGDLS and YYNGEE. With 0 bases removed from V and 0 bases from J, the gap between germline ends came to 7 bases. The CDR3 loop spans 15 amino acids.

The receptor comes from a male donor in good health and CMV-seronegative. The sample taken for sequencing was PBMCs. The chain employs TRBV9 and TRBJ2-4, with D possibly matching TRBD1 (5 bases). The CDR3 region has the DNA TGTGCCAGCAGCGTAGATCAGGGAGCCAAAAACATTCAGTACTTC. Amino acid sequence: CASSVDQGAKNIQYF.